The 25 T cell receptor beta chains below were found in one sample sequenced in a study of cytomegalovirus exposure and HLA in healthy donors. TCRdb's copy holds only in-frame clones and misses some; the assay was immunoSEQ multiplex PCR. The sample has under 200,000 clones, nearly 90% seen once; the top ten hold around a tenth. The sequencing sample was made of PBMCs. These receptors originate from a woman under 30 in good health and CMV-seropositive.

This sequence joins TRBV30 and TRBJ1-5; 10 positions match TRBD1. The V and J ends lost 5 bases and 5 bases, in that order; junction bases with no gene match: 3. This CDR3 has 13 residues. CDR1 is GTSNPN, CDR2 SVGIG, per germline (reference sequence). The chain's CDR3 is CAWGQGVYQPQHF. Written as DNA, the CDR3 is TGTGCCTGGGGACAGGGGGTTTATCAGCCCCAGCATTTT.

This clone was picked up one time. The V and J genes are TRBV6-1 and TRBJ1-2; no reliable D call. CDR3 size: 12 residues. V gave up 7 bases and J gave up 2 bases, with 8 bases separating them. The germline gives CDR1 MNHNS, CDR2 SASEGT. CDR3 bases: TGTGCCAGCACCGGACTGAACTATGGCTACACCTTC. Its translation is CASTGLNYGYTF.

The sample holds a few counts of this clone. The V and J genes are TRBV30 and TRBJ1-2; D is ambiguous. V lost 0 bases, J lost 7 bases, and 15 bases lay in between. From germline, CDR1 is GTSNPN and CDR2 SVGIG (reference sequence). CDR3 size: 14 residues. For the CDR3, the DNA is TGTGCCTGGAGTGTACCCCACTTGTATGGTGGCTACACCTTC. As protein: CAWSVPHLYGGYTF.

The rearrangement uses TRBV28 and TRBJ2-2, with a weak D call TRBD1 (6 bases). Germline values: CDR1 MDHEN, CDR2 SYDVKM. V was pared by 5 bases and J by 1 base, with 14 bases between. This CDR3 comprises 16 residues. CDR3 region: CASSHQGRENTGELFF. The CDR3 nucleotides read TGTGCCAGCAGTCATCAGGGGCGTGAGAACACCGGGGAGCTGTTTTTT.

The chain couples TRBV7-2 to TRBJ2-7; D unclear. Germline CDR1 is SGHTA and CDR2 is FQGNSA. The V and J ends lost 1 base and 3 bases respectively, with 10 bases between them. The CDR3 sequence is 14 residues long. CDR3 DNA sequence: TGTGCCAGCAGCTTAGTTGTGACGGGCTACGAGCAGTACTTC. Translated, it gives CASSLVVTGYEQYF. The full variable domain, its missing parts supplied by reference TRBV7-2 and TRBJ2-7, is GAGVSQSPSNKVTEKGKDVELRCDPISGHTALYWYRQSLGQGLEFLIYFQGNSAPDKSGLPSDRFSAERTGGSVSTLTIQRTQQEDSAVYLCASSLVVTGYEQYFGPGTRLTVT.

This chain joins TRBV11-2 and TRBJ1-1; TRBD1 is a possible D gene (5 bases). CDR1 and CDR2 (germline): SGHAT, FQNNGV. V was cut by 1 base and J by 5 bases, with 17 bases left in between. The length of the CDR3 is 16 residues. CDR3 DNA sequence: TGTGCCAGCAGCTTAGGTGTACTGGGGCCGAGGACTGAAGCTTTCTTT. This translates into CASSLGVLGPRTEAFF.

A single count supports this clone. As DNA, the CDR3 is TGTGCCTGGAGCGAGGGCTACACCTTC. Amino acid sequence: CAWSEGYTF. This chain uses TRBV30 with TRBJ1-2; no clear D gene. The V gene's germline CDR1 is GTSNPN and CDR2 SVGIG (reference sequence). This CDR3 has 9 amino acids. V was shortened by 3 bases and J by 8 bases, with 4 bases between the two germline ends.

This chain links TRBV11-2 with TRBJ2-7; TRBD2 matches 9 bases. This CDR3 has 15 residues. After removal of 5 bases from V and 6 bases from J, the junction contained 11 bases not matched to a gene. Germline CDR1 is SGHAT and CDR2 is FQNNGV. The CDR3 DNA sequence: TGTGCCAGCAGCGCACTTAGCGGGAGTCGGGGCGAGCAGTACTTC. Amino acids: CASSALSGSRGEQYF.

The chain couples TRBV5-6 to TRBJ2-2; 8 bases agree with TRBD2. Germline CDR1 SGHDT, CDR2 YYEEEE. This CDR3 region has 16 residues. Losses at the gene ends were 3 bases for V and 0 bases for J; bases not matched to a gene: 4. The CDR3 DNA follows: TGTGCCAGCAGCTATAGCGGGACGGCGAACACCGGGGAGCTGTTTTTT. This gives the protein CASSYSGTANTGELFF.

The rearrangement links TRBV27 to TRBJ2-5, with TRBD2 matching 8 bases. Germline V gene data show CDR1 as MNHEY and CDR2 as SMNVEV (reference sequence). The CDR3 length is 15 residues. The J segment lost 3 bases and the V segment lost 6 bases, leaving 9 bases of the junction unmatched. CDR3 bases: TGTGCCAGCAGCAGTTTAGCAGCGGGAGAAGAGACCCAGTACTTC. This translates into CASSSLAAGEETQYF.

The chain is built from TRBV7-2 and TRBJ2-5; 8 bases fit TRBD1. The CDR3 has 16 amino acids. V shed 3 bases and J 1 base; nucleotides not matched to a gene: 7. Germline V gene sequence: CDR1 SGHTA, CDR2 FQGNSA. This chain's CDR3 is CASSFPTGGGQETQYF. The CDR3, as DNA: TGTGCCAGCAGCTTTCCCACAGGGGGAGGCCAAGAGACCCAGTACTTC.

This rearrangement joins TRBV6-5 to TRBJ2-7; 8 bases align to TRBD2. CDR1 MNHEY and CDR2 SVGAGI come from the germline V gene. The CDR3 totals 14 residues. V dropped 3 bases and J dropped 5; count of bases not matched to a gene: 6. CDR3 protein: CASSYLAGPHEQYF. The CDR3 bases are TGTGCCAGCAGTTATTTAGCGGGACCCCACGAGCAGTACTTC.

The V and J genes are TRBV6-1 and TRBJ1-1; D remains ambiguous. From germline, CDR1 is MNHNS and CDR2 SASEGT. V gave up 7 bases and J gave up 5 bases, with 11 bases separating them. There are 12 residues in the CDR3. The CDR3 loop is CASTQTGTEAFF. The CDR3 DNA follows: TGTGCCAGCACCCAGACGGGGACTGAAGCTTTCTTT.

The V and J genes are TRBV21-1 and TRBJ1-3; the DNA was not compared with TRBD1, the D call given in the table. TRBV21-1 is given as a pseudogene. The CDR3 is 16 residues long. The CDR3 DNA is TGTGCCAGCAGCCGCTACAGGGGGAAGGCTGGAAACACCATATATTTT. This gives the protein CASSRYRGKAGNTIYF.

The chain recombines TRBV29-1 with TRBJ2-4, with a tentative D call TRBD2 (7 bases). This CDR3 has 16 amino acids. Germline assignment: CDR1 SQVTM and CDR2 ANQGSEA. V lost 0 bases and J 5 bases, leaving 17 bases between the germline ends. The CDR3 nucleotides read TGCAGCGTTGAAGAGGTTGGAGGGGGGGCCCAAAACATTCAGTACTTC. This gives the protein CSVEEVGGGAQNIQYF.

The CDR3 sequence: CASSADSSSYNEQFF. The CDR3 nucleotides read TGTGCCAGCAGCGCGGACTCGAGCTCCTACAATGAGCAGTTCTTC. The J gene is TRBJ2-1, the V gene TRBV9, with a possible D match to TRBD2 (5 bases). The V and J ends lost 3 bases and 0 bases respectively, with 10 bases between them. From germline, CDR1 is SGDLS and CDR2 YYNGEE. This CDR3 contains 15 residues.

V is TRBV5-1 and J is TRBJ2-1; D is perhaps TRBD2 (7 bases). Germline V lookup: CDR1 SGHRS, CDR2 YFSETQ. The CDR3 runs 17 residues. V was shortened by 4 bases and J by 0 bases, with 17 bases between the two germline ends. CDR3 DNA sequence: TGCGCCAGCAGCCTGGTGGTGGCGGGGGCCTCCTACAATGAGCAGTTCTTC. It is translated as CASSLVVAGASYNEQFF.

The V gene is TRBV25-1, the J gene TRBJ2-5, with D possibly being TRBD1 (6 bases). Trimming removed 5 bases from V and 5 bases from J, with 9 bases in between. This CDR3 spans 12 amino acids. Per germline, CDR1 MGHDK and CDR2 SYGVNS. CDR3 coding DNA: TGTGCCAGCAGTCAGGGGCGGGAGACCCAGTACTTC. This encodes CASSQGRETQYF.

The chain is built from TRBV6-1 and TRBJ1-1, with D possibly matching TRBD1 (5 bases). CDR1 MNHNS and CDR2 SASEGT come from the germline V gene. The CDR3 length is 15 residues. Between the trimmed V and J ends, which lost 2 bases and 4 bases, there was a span of 14 bases. The CDR3 reads CASSEMGTGVTEAFF. The DNA for the CDR3 is TGTGCCAGCAGTGAAATGGGGACTGGGGTCACTGAAGCTTTCTTT.

The chain couples TRBV15 to TRBJ2-7; D might be TRBD1 (5 bases). The CDR3 extends over 12 amino acids. The V end was cut by 1 base, the J end by 7 bases, with 8 bases between. Germline CDR1 and CDR2: LNHNV and YYDKDF (reference sequence). The CDR3 loop reads CATSRVTEEQYF. The DNA for the CDR3 is TGTGCCACCAGCAGAGTGACAGAGGAGCAGTACTTC.

This clone was found once. The J gene is TRBJ1-3, the V gene TRBV18; TRBD1 might be the D (5 bases). Germline V gene sequence: CDR1 KGHSH, CDR2 LQKENI. The CDR3 contains 13 residues. The V end was cut by 11 bases, the J end by 0 bases, with 11 bases between. This CDR3 reads CAVRQSSGNTIYF. The CDR3 coding sequence is TGTGCCGTCCGACAGAGCTCTGGAAACACCATATATTTT.

The CDR3: CASSLGNPYSGISYNEQFF. Written as DNA, the CDR3 is TGTGCCAGCAGCTTAGGGAACCCTTATAGCGGGATCTCCTACAATGAGCAGTTCTTC. The chain is built from TRBV7-2 and TRBJ2-1; 8 positions agree with TRBD2. The CDR3 spans 19 residues. Germline assignment: CDR1 SGHTA and CDR2 FQGNSA. J gave up 0 bases and V 1 base, and 11 bases lay outside the gene matches.

This sequence joins TRBV5-6 and TRBJ2-4; 7 bases map to TRBD1. Germline V lookup: CDR1 SGHDT, CDR2 YYEEEE. V was clipped by 4 bases and J by 5 bases; unmatched bases: 12. The CDR3 covers 16 residues. The CDR3 DNA reads TGTGCCAGCAGCGGGGGCCAGGCAGACAGGGAAAACATTCAGTACTTC. This gives the protein CASSGGQADRENIQYF.

For the CDR3, the DNA is TGTGCCAGAAGCTCAGCATGGCTCGGACAGGGGGGAAATAACACTGAAGCTTTCTTT. Amino acids: CARSSAWLGQGGNNTEAFF. The chain employs TRBV5-3 and TRBJ1-1; 10 bases align to TRBD1. TRBV5-3 has ORF status, its function being uncertain. The junction had 16 bases not matched to a gene; V was cut back by 3 bases and J by 2 bases. The CDR3 loop spans 19 amino acids.

The genes are TRBV7-6 and TRBJ1-2; 9 nucleotides match TRBD1. The CDR3 runs 15 residues. CDR1 and CDR2 (germline): SGHVS, FNYEAQ. V dropped 5 bases and J dropped 4; count of bases not matched to a gene: 8. In nucleotides, the CDR3 is TGTGCCAGCAGCCCCCGGGACAGGGCGGCCTATGGCTACACCTTC. Translating it yields CASSPRDRAAYGYTF.